This T cell receptor (beta chain) was captured in a study of T cells in Graves' hyperthyroidism and ophthalmopathy (dated by TCRdb to the late 2010s). Concerning the study at large: Peripheral blood was collected at initial diagnosis, before any treatment. The paper describes TCR Vbeta CDR3 sequencing of 135 peripheral blood samples, made up of 43 ophthalmopathy patients, approximately 76 hyperthyroidism patients and roughly 17 progressor patients. The study also compared thyroid tissue and blood T-cell repertoires from about six Graves' hyperthyroidism patients. Prospective prediction of ophthalmopathy was tested in an independent validation cohort consisting of fewer than 20 hyperthyroidism patients and 15 or so patients who later progressed to ophthalmopathy. To identify TCR V-J signatures that set the groups apart, the researchers used a discovery cohort of about a hundred patients, made up of 40 to 45 with Graves' ophthalmopathy and about 60 with stable Graves' hyperthyroidism. The 95 to 100 discovery patients were randomly split 7:3 into training and test sets. Once sampling was done, hyperthyroidism patients were given methimazole at a starting dose of 30 mg daily, whereas ophthalmopathy patients were given high-dose intravenous methylprednisolone. The full study reports these points: Most expanded thyroid clonotypes (frequency above 0.001) were also found in blood, which suggests that blood repertoires may mirror thyroid immune responses. In validation, the model predicted progression to ophthalmopathy with around 71% sensitivity and 72% to 75% specificity, a median of approximately 6.5 months before onset. In cross-validation, a model built on a 13 V-J signature told ophthalmopathy apart from stable hyperthyroidism with under 90% sensitivity and around 84% specificity, and in testing the same model reached 80%/75%. No statistical method was used to fix the sample size in advance, and group allocation was not hidden from the investigators.

Ophthalmopathy patients had moderately to severely active disease, with a Clinical Activity Score of 3 or more, a NOSPECS grade of 4 or more, and a disease duration of less than 3 months. Patients with uncontrolled infections, other autoimmune diseases, pregnancy or lactation were excluded. Diagnoses were established on the basis of clinical symptoms, serum thyroxine and TRAb, thyroid ultrasound, and orbital computed tomography. PBMCs were isolated from more than 8 ml of fresh peripheral blood by Ficoll-Paque density gradient centrifugation. Total RNA was extracted using Trizol reagent, and RNA quality was assessed on an Agilent 2100 Bioanalyzer. The TCR beta CDR3 regions were amplified from RNA transcripts. A first-round RT-PCR of the TCR CDR3 used the HTBI primer set with the Qiagen OneStep RT-PCR kit. A second multiplex PCR round built the libraries, followed by size selection and purification. Paired-end sequencing of the libraries was performed with 100 bp reads on an Illumina HiSeq2000. For the original study's pipeline: SOAPnuke was used to process the raw data, removing reads that contained adapters or uncalled bases, had a mean Phred below 15, or lacked an exact match to the constant primer or identifier. High-quality paired reads were merged with COPE v1.2.5, and unique nucleotide sequences were defined as clonotypes. Clonotypes were aligned to IMGT TRBV, TRBD and TRBJ reference segments using MiTCR v1.1. The analysis was restricted to V-J combinations with a frequency above 0.0001, which together covered 99% to 99.2% of the repertoires. A TCS score was defined as the ratio of F50 (clonal expansion) to E x V (chaos), with BLOSUM62-based TCRdist applied between CDR3 peptides within each V-J. Welch's t-statistics and random forest reduced some 510 V-J features to roughly 13, which were used in a naive Bayes classifier (R e1071). TCRdb trimmed the raw reads at Q25, called clones with MiXCR and kept productive beta chains. Each CDR3 protein gets just one entry, which takes the most common genes and DNA from the rows behind it. TCRdb, rather than the study authors, made the V and J calls. The sample yields about 640,000 distinct CDR3 sequences; about 20% were counted once. The top ten constitute over 30% of the sample.

This clonotype was seen at least ten times. This receptor's antigen is unknown. Nothing much larger sits one base from this clone, and base qualities are not available. Deletion took 0 bases off V and 7 bases off J, with a span of 10 bases between the germline ends. The CDR3 spans 15 residues, from the cysteine through the phenylalanine. Here the CDR3 DNA is all that survives: 45 bases in frame from base 1. The germline V gene encodes CDR1 MNHEY and CDR2 SMNVEV (reference sequence). The material sequenced was blood. The rearrangement joined TRBV27 to TRBJ1-6; TRBD1 might be the D gene, on 5 matching bases. This sequence originates from a man aged 25 to 40 with Graves' ophthalmopathy. The CDR3 corresponds to CASSLSGTGNSPLHF. Here is the DNA: TGTGCCAGCAGTTTATCCGGGACGGGGAATTCACCCCTCCACTTT.